This entry describes one T cell receptor beta chain. The sample originates from a study of blood T cell repertoires in COVID-19. For the study at large: Collection of acute and convalescent COVID-19 samples took place in the United States, Italy and Spain. Sample material is recorded as cDNA or gDNA derived from T cells, B-cell-depleted T cells, or PBMCs.

Authors' data handling: Reference gene primer amplification yielded estimated nucleated cell counts. Sequenced by immunoSEQ multiplex PCR; TCRdb stores in-frame clones only, minus some. V and J calls and clone size are as listed in that table; D and trimming were resolved from the DNA. The sample contains 140,000 to 150,000 clones, approximately 89% of which appear only once. The CDR3 has 15 amino acids. V lost 4 bases, J lost 0 bases, and 5 bases stayed unmatched. Per germline, CDR1 SGHDN and CDR2 FVKESK. This sequence joins TRBV14 and TRBJ1-1; TRBD1 aligns across 7 bases. This clonotype originated in a human donor in a cohort sampled during active COVID-19. The sample comprised peripheral blood. CDR3 DNA: TGTGCCAGCAGCCTGGCAGGGGGAATGAACACTGAAGCTTTCTTT. It encodes CASSLAGGMNTEAFF.